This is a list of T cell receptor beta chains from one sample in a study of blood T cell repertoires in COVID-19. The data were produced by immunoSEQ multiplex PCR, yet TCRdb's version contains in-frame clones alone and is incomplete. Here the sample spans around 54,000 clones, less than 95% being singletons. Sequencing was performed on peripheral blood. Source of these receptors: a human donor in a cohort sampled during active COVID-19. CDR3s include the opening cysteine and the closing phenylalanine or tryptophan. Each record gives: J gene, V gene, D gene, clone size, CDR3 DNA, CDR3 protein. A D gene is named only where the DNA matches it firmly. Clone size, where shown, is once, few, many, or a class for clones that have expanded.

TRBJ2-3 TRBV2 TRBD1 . TGTGCCAGCAGAAACCGGGACAGGGATTTAGATACGCAGTATTTT CASRNRDRDLDTQYF
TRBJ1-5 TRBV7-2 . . TGTGCCAGCAGCTTAGTAATCGGGAGCAGTAATCAGCCCCAGCATTTT CASSLVIGSSNQPQHF
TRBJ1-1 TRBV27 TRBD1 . TGTGCCAGCACCCCCCTCGGACAGGCTGAAGCTTTCTTT CASTPLGQAEAFF
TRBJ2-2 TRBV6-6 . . TGTGCCAGCAGCGGGACCGGGGAGCTGTTTTTT CASSGTGELFF
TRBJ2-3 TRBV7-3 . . TGTGCCAGCAGCTTAGGCAGACTAATCACAGATACGCAGTATTTT CASSLGRLITDTQYF
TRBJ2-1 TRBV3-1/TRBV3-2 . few TGTGCCAGCAGCCCTCTTAGCCCTAGCTCCTACAATGAGCAGTTCTTC CASSPLSPSSYNEQFF
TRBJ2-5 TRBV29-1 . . TGCAGCGTTGAAAGCCGCAGGGCACAAGAGACCCAGTACTTC CSVESRRAQETQYF
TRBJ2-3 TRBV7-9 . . TGTGCCAGCAGCGTCCTAGGGGGAAGCACAGATACGCAGTATTTT CASSVLGGSTDTQYF
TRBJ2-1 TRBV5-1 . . TGCGCCAGCAGGGACAGTTTATCCTACAATGAGCAGTTCTTC CASRDSLSYNEQFF
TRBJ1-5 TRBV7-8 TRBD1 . TGTGCCAGCAGCCCGCCGGGACAGCTGAATCAGCCCCAGCATTTT CASSPPGQLNQPQHF
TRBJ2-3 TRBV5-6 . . TGTGCCAGCAGGGCGGGAACAGATACGCAGTATTTT CASRAGTDTQYF
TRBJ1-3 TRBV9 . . TGTGCCAGCAGCGACTGGGAGAGCTCTGGAAACACCATATATTTT CASSDWESSGNTIYF
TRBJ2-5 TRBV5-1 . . TGCGCCAGCACCCCCGGGGAGCAAGGGCAGACCCAGTACTTC CASTPGEQGQTQYF
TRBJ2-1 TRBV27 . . TGTGCCAGCAGTTGGGAAGGCGGGACCCCTCGGGAGCAGTTCTTC CASSWEGGTPREQFF
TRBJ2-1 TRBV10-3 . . TGTGCCATCAGTGAGTCGAGGGAGCAGTTCTTC CAISESREQFF
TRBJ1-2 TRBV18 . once TGTGCCAGCTCACTTTATGTGACAACGACTACGAACTATGGCTACACCTTC CASSLYVTTTTNYGYTF
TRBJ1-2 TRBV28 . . TGTGCCAGCAGGTGGGCGGGAGGCTACACCTTC CASRWAGGYTF
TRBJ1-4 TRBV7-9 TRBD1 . TGTGCCAGCAATATACAGGGGGCGGGGGAAAAACTGTTTTTT CASNIQGAGEKLFF
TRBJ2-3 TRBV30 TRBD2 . TGTGCCTGGAGTAAAGGAGCGGGAGTACGCCAAGTCACAGGACCCTCCCTTTGTTTT CAWSKGAGVRQVTGPSLCF
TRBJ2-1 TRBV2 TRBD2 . TGTGCCAGCATACGCGGGAGGGGGGCTGAGCAGTTCTTC CASIRGRGAEQFF
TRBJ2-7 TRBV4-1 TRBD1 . TGCGCCAGCAGCCACCCAGTGTTTGGACAGGGGGCTCGCGAGCAGTACTTC CASSHPVFGQGAREQYF
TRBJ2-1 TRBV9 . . TGTGCCAGCAGTGTCGGGGTTATAGCCTACAATGAGCAGTTCTTC CASSVGVIAYNEQFF
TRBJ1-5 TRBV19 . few TGTGCCAGCCGCCCGGTTGGGAGTAGCAATCAGCCCCAGCATTTT CASRPVGSSNQPQHF
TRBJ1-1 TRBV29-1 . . TGCAGCGAGAGCTCAGGGGAGACTGAAGCTTTCTTT CSESSGETEAFF
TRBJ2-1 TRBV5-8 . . TGTGCCAGCAGCCTACGCGGCGGGGCCTCTTACAATGAGCAGTTCTTC CASSLRGGASYNEQFF
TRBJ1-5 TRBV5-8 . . TGTGCCAGCAGCCCGTCTATTAGCAATCAGCCCCAGCATTTT CASSPSISNQPQHF
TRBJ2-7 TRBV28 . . TGTGCCAGCAGTCCCCACGGAGACTACGAGCAGTACTTC CASSPHGDYEQYF
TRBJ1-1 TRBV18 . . TGTGCCAGCTCACTCAAGAACACTGAAGCTTTCTTT CASSLKNTEAFF
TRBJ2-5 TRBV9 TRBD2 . TGTGCCAGCAGCGTAGCAAGCGCGGGAGGATCAGAGACCCAGTACTTC CASSVASAGGSETQYF
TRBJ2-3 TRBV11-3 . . TGTGCCAGCAGCTTAACGGGTACAGATACGCAGTATTTT CASSLTGTDTQYF
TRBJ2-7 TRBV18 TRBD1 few TGTGCCAGCTCGTCCGGGACAGGGGGCGCCTACGAGCAGTACTTC CASSSGTGGAYEQYF
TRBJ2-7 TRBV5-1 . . TGCGCCAGCAGGAAACAGTTGGACTCCTCCTACGAGCAGTACTTC CASRKQLDSSYEQYF